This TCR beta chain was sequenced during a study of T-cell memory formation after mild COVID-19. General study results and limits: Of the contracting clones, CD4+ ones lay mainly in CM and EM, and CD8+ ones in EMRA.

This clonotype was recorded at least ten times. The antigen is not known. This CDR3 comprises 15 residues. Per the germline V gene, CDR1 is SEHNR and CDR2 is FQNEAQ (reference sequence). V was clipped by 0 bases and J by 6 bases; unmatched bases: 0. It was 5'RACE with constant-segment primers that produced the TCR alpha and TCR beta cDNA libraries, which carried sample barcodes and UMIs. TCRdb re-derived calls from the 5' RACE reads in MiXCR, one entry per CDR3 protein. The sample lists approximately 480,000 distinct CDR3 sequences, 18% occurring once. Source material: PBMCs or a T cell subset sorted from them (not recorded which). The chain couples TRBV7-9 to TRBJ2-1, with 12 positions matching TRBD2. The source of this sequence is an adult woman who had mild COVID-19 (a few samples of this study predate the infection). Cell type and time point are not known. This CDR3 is CASSLATSGGNEQFF. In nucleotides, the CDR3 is TGTGCCAGCAGCTTAGCGACTAGCGGGGGCAATGAGCAGTTCTTC.